These T cell receptor beta chains were read from a single sample in a study of cytomegalovirus exposure and HLA in healthy donors. Libraries were prepared by immunoSEQ multiplex PCR; TCRdb keeps only in-frame clonotypes and omits some of them. In the table there are 150,000 to 200,000 clones, more than 75% of which are singletons. Sequencing was carried out using PBMCs. These receptors were obtained from a man between 18 and 29 years old in good health and CMV-seropositive. Both conserved end residues are part of each CDR3. D genes are given only for firm matches. Part of the rows lack a size; the others show once, few, many or a class for expanded clones.

V | size | length | D | CDR3
TRBV5-6 | . | 12 | . | CASSSSGAGYTF
TRBV29-1 | . | 12 | . | CSPARSNNEQFF
TRBV10-2 | once | 14 | TRBD1 | CASSLGQGAYEQYF
TRBV11-2 | . | 16 | TRBD2 | CASSLRFGGGNNEQFF
TRBV7-8 | . | 12 | TRBD1 | CASSPDRGPQHF
TRBV7-2 | . | 13 | . | CASSQRITYEQYF
TRBV30 | . | 13 | TRBD1 | CAWSPDRGQPQHF
TRBV4-3 | . | 15 | . | CASSQGWQMNTEAFF
TRBV29-1 | . | 14 | TRBD1 | CSVAGTGLGETQYF
TRBV25-1 | . | 15 | TRBD2 | CASSEYRGGLGEQFF
TRBV7-9 | . | 16 | TRBD2 | CASSASLAERRDTQYF
TRBV28 | once | 11 | . | CASSTGGGKFF
TRBV18 | . | 14 | . | CASSRSYPPDEQYF
TRBV4-1 | . | 14 | TRBD1 | CASSRDSMNTEAFF
TRBV2 | once | 14 | . | CASKDSVGNTEAFF
TRBV18 | . | 16 | . | CASSRQSAPTNEKLFF
TRBV27 | once | 15 | . | CASRSQGRISYEQYF
TRBV18 | . | 15 | TRBD2 | CASSPPSREGDTQYF
TRBV11-2 | . | 13 | . | CASSPQGSTEAFF
TRBV6-1 | . | 14 | . | CASSEMWLGYEQYF
TRBV19 | . | 13 | TRBD1 | CASTKGQGYEQYF
TRBV6-1 | . | 14 | . | CATTTGTGTGELFF
TRBV6-5 | . | 13 | . | CASSYPGQETQYF